Listed below are T cell receptor beta chains from one sample, sequenced in a study of T cell responses to AZD1222 COVID-19 vaccine. The method was immunoSEQ multiplex PCR; TCRdb's version includes in-frame clones alone and lacks a portion of them. The repertoire includes approximately 160,000 clones, about 92% of them detected once, and roughly 1% sits in the top ten. Sequencing used peripheral blood, obtained on day 0 of AZD1222 vaccination. Source of these receptors: an adult in good health. The CDR3 runs from the conserved cysteine through the conserved F or W. The order of the fields is clone size, V gene, D gene, CDR3 length, J gene, CDR3 protein, CDR3 DNA. D genes are given only for firm matches. Clone size, where shown, is once, few, many, or a class for clones that have expanded.

once	TRBV29-1	TRBD2	18	TRBJ2-3	CSVVLGAGGLSSTDTQYF	TGCAGCGTCGTCCTTGGAGCGGGGGGGCTCAGTAGCACAGATACGCAGTATTTT
-	TRBV5-8	TRBD1	14	TRBJ2-7	CASSFPGQPYEQYF	TGTGCCAGCAGCTTCCCGGGACAGCCCTACGAGCAGTACTTC
-	TRBV11-3	-	14	TRBJ2-1	CASSLNPAEDEQFF	TGTGCCAGCAGCTTAAATCCCGCCGAGGATGAGCAGTTCTTC
few	TRBV29-1	-	15	TRBJ1-4	CSVDLGWGSNEKLFF	TGCAGCGTTGATTTGGGTTGGGGGTCCAATGAAAAACTGTTTTTT
once	TRBV20-1	-	11	TRBJ2-7	CSARDQNEQYF	TGCAGTGCTAGAGATCAGAACGAGCAGTACTTC
-	TRBV6-5	-	13	TRBJ1-1	CASSLIWDTEAFF	TGTGCCAGCAGCCTCATTTGGGACACTGAAGCTTTCTTT
once	TRBV7-3	-	17	TRBJ2-6	CASSRQATTSGANVLTF	TGTGCCAGCAGCCGACAGGCCACTACCTCTGGGGCCAACGTCCTGACTTTC
-	TRBV5-8	TRBD1	14	TRBJ2-7	CASRRTGGSSEQYF	TGTGCCAGCAGGCGGACAGGGGGCTCTTCCGAGCAGTACTTC
-	TRBV2	-	13	TRBJ1-1	CASRGQINTEAFF	TGTGCCAGCAGGGGGCAGATTAACACTGAAGCTTTCTTT
-	TRBV10-3	-	15	TRBJ2-1	CAISRGTPNYDEQFF	TGTGCCATCAGCAGAGGGACTCCCAATTACGATGAGCAGTTCTTC
-	TRBV12-3/TRBV12-4	-	13	TRBJ2-1	CASSFTTYNEQFF	TGTGCCAGCAGTTTTACCACATACAATGAGCAGTTCTTC
-	TRBV9	-	12	TRBJ2-2	CASSGNTGELFF	TGTGCCAGCAGCGGCAACACCGGGGAGCTGTTTTTT
-	TRBV28	TRBD1	18	TRBJ1-5	CASSFPSRDRERNQPQHF	TGTGCCAGCAGTTTCCCTTCCCGGGACAGGGAACGCAATCAGCCCCAGCATTTT
-	TRBV6-5	-	13	TRBJ2-7	CASTRGAAYEQYF	TGTGCCAGCACCCGGGGGGCCGCCTACGAGCAGTACTTC
-	TRBV2	TRBD1	15	TRBJ1-2	CASSRTGGGFYGYTF	TGTGCCAGCAGCCGAACAGGGGGTGGGTTCTATGGCTACACCTTC
-	TRBV5-5	-	13	TRBJ2-7	CASSLGDRYEQYF	TGTGCCAGCAGCCTCGGGGATCGCTACGAGCAGTACTTC
-	TRBV11-2	TRBD1	13	TRBJ1-1	CASSFTGVPEAFF	TGTGCCAGCAGCTTTACAGGGGTACCTGAAGCTTTCTTT
-	TRBV7-9	-	15	TRBJ1-1	CASSWGQSENTEAFF	TGTGCCAGCAGCTGGGGACAATCCGAGAACACTGAAGCTTTCTTT
-	TRBV5-1	-	16	TRBJ2-3	CASSQDGNRGTDTQYF	TGCGCCAGCAGCCAGGACGGGAACAGGGGCACAGATACGCAGTATTTT
-	TRBV7-9	-	13	TRBJ2-2	CASSLAGSGELFF	TGTGCCAGCAGCCTGGCGGGTAGCGGGGAGCTGTTTTTT
-	TRBV19	-	15	TRBJ1-3	CASSYWMTSGNTIYF	TGTGCCAGTAGCTACTGGATGACCTCTGGAAACACCATATATTTT
-	TRBV5-1	TRBD1	19	TRBJ1-1	CASSSFAGTAQSTNTEAFF	TGCGCCAGCAGCTCATTCGCCGGGACAGCCCAAAGTACTAACACTGAAGCTTTCTTT
-	TRBV28	-	14	TRBJ1-1	CASSSGTDVPEAFF	-
-	TRBV7-9	TRBD1	15	TRBJ2-2	CASSPGQGNTGELFF	TGTGCCAGCAGCCCAGGACAGGGGAACACCGGGGAGCTGTTTTTT
-	TRBV4-3	TRBD1	13	TRBJ1-1	CASSQGGRTEAFF	TGCGCCAGCTCGCAGGGGGGTCGGACTGAAGCTTTCTTT
-	TRBV11-2	-	14	TRBJ1-6	CASSAGSLNSPLHF	TGTGCCAGCAGCGCAGGGTCACTTAATTCACCCCTCCACTTT
-	TRBV5-6	-	12	TRBJ1-1	CASTLISTEAFF	TGTGCCAGCACACTAATCTCCACTGAAGCTTTCTTT
-	TRBV18	-	14	TRBJ1-2	CASSDTITDYGYTF	TGTGCCAGCTCAGACACTATTACGGACTATGGCTACACCTTC
-	TRBV2	-	13	TRBJ1-6	CATYGTNNSPLHF	TGTGCCACCTACGGGACAAATAATTCACCCCTCCACTTT
-	TRBV20-1	-	11	TRBJ1-1	CSATRSLRAFF	TGCAGTGCTACGAGAAGTTTACGCGCTTTCTTT
-	TRBV13	TRBD1	20	TRBJ1-2	CASSLGQGQGAQPEDYGYTF	TGTGCCAGCAGCTTAGGGCAGGGACAGGGGGCCCAACCCGAGGACTATGGCTACACCTTC
-	TRBV18	-	13	TRBJ1-5	CASSPGGDQPQHF	TGTGCCAGCTCACCCGGCGGGGACCAGCCCCAGCATTTT
-	TRBV7-8	-	14	TRBJ2-1	CASSLNPLYNEQFF	TGTGCCAGCAGCTTAAATCCGCTTTACAATGAGCAGTTCTTC
-	TRBV5-5	-	11	TRBJ1-2	CASSFAYGYTF	TGTGCCAGCAGCTTCGCCTATGGCTACACCTTC
-	TRBV4-1	-	15	TRBJ1-2	CASSQVRTANYGYTF	TGCGCCAGCAGCCAAGTCCGGACAGCGAACTATGGCTACACCTTC
-	TRBV7-9	-	13	TRBJ1-2	CASSLNQGNGYTF	TGTGCCAGCAGCCTAAATCAAGGCAATGGCTACACCTTC
few	TRBV5-1	TRBD2	15	TRBJ2-7	CASSLDLAVTYEQYF	TGCGCCAGCAGCTTGGATCTAGCGGTAACCTACGAGCAGTACTTC
-	TRBV28	-	11	TRBJ1-1	CASMGPTEAFF	TGTGCCAGCATGGGTCCCACTGAAGCTTTCTTT
-	TRBV25-1	-	16	TRBJ1-3	CATSAPPGISGNTIYF	TGTGCCACCTCGGCCCCCCCGGGTATCTCTGGAAACACCATATATTTT
-	TRBV21-1	-	15	TRBJ1-1	CASSRVDRGNTEAFF	TGTGCCAGCAGCAGAGTGGACAGGGGGAACACTGAAGCTTTCTTT